One T cell receptor beta chain is described in this entry. The length of the CDR3 is 16 residues. The junction had 13 bases not matched to a gene; V was cut back by 6 bases and J by 3 bases. The germline CDR1 and CDR2 sequences are MDHEN and SYDVKM. The data were obtained in a study of blood T cell repertoires in COVID-19. Study as a whole: PBMCs, B-cell-depleted T cells, or T cells provided the cDNA or gDNA that made up the material.

Profiled with immunoSEQ multiplex PCR; TCRdb holds only in-frame clones, not every one. Among fewer than 300,000 clones listed, about four fifths were seen once. The receptor was isolated from a person aged 70 to 85 with COVID-19, enrolled during active disease. Sample: peripheral blood. The V call is TRBV28, the J call TRBJ1-2; 7 nucleotides align to TRBD1. The chain's CDR3 is CASSSPPRGQYYGYTF. The CDR3 region has the DNA TGTGCCAGCAGCTCACCCCCCCGGGGACAGTACTATGGCTACACCTTC.